The 29 T cell receptor beta chains reported below all come from one sample, sequenced in a study of blood T cell repertoires in COVID-19. Sequenced by immunoSEQ multiplex PCR; TCRdb stores in-frame clones only, minus some. This table holds 250,000 to 350,000 clones, about 89% found once. Material for sequencing was peripheral blood. The receptors originated from a woman aged 25 to 45 with COVID-19, enrolled during active disease.

The rearrangement uses TRBV2 and TRBJ1-2, with 9 bases that match TRBD1. Trimming cost V 4 bases and J 6 bases; bases outside gene matches: 12. This CDR3 contains 16 residues. Germline CDR1 SNHLY, CDR2 FYNNEI. CDR3 bases: TGTGCCAGCAGTGCGGAGGGGACAGGGATTCTTGATGGCTACACCTTC. As protein: CASSAEGTGILDGYTF.

The genes are TRBV1 and TRBJ1-3; TRBD1, the table's D call, was not compared with the DNA. TRBV1 has pseudogene status. The length of the CDR3 is 15 residues. CDR3 nucleotides: TGCACCAGCAGCCAAGAAACAGGGGTGGGAAACACCATATATTTT. It translates to CTSSQETGVGNTIYF.

This chain uses TRBV19 with TRBJ1-2; TRBD1 might be the D (5 bases). Trimming cost V 6 bases and J 1 base, with 18 bases left between them. Germline lookup yields CDR1 LNHDA and CDR2 SQIVND (reference sequence). The CDR3 loop spans 16 amino acids. The CDR3 protein is CASRDPTGGDNYGYTF. The DNA of the CDR3 is TGTGCCAGTAGAGATCCAACAGGTGGGGATAACTATGGCTACACCTTC.

The J gene is TRBJ1-6, the V gene TRBV5-1; TRBD1 is a possible D gene (5 bases). The CDR3 spans 14 residues. Germline CDR1 is SGHRS and CDR2 is YFSETQ. With 1 base removed from V and 6 bases from J, the gap between germline ends came to 8 bases. CDR3 in amino acids: CASSLSQGNSPLHF. The CDR3 DNA is TGCGCCAGCAGCTTGAGTCAGGGTAATTCACCCCTCCACTTT.

The chain employs TRBV27 and TRBJ2-3; TRBD1 aligns across 7 bases. Germline loops: CDR1 MNHEY, CDR2 SMNVEV (reference sequence). The J segment lost 0 bases and the V segment lost 5 bases, leaving 5 bases of the junction unmatched. The length of the CDR3 is 15 residues. The CDR3 here is CASSRTTGSTDTQYF. The CDR3 bases are TGTGCCAGCAGTCGGACGACAGGGAGCACAGATACGCAGTATTTT.

This clone was seen once. This chain joins TRBV7-9 and TRBJ1-2; 8 bases match TRBD1. J lost 5 bases, V lost 1 base, and 6 bases had no gene match. This CDR3 has 15 amino acids. Per the germline V gene, CDR1 is SEHNR and CDR2 is FQNEAQ (reference sequence). CDR3 residues: CASSLGPGQAYGYTF. CDR3 DNA: TGTGCCAGCAGCTTAGGTCCGGGACAGGCATATGGCTACACCTTC.

The chain employs TRBV9 and TRBJ1-2; 8 bases line up with TRBD1. This CDR3 has 15 residues. The J segment lost 2 bases and the V segment lost 3 bases, leaving 6 bases of the junction unmatched. Germline V lookup: CDR1 SGDLS, CDR2 YYNGEE. The CDR3 DNA sequence: TGTGCCAGCAGCGCTGGGACAGGAGGAAACTATGGCTACACCTTC. Its translation is CASSAGTGGNYGYTF.

The chain joins TRBV5-1 to TRBJ1-1, with TRBD1 matching over 7 bases. The CDR3 length is 15 residues. Germline CDR1 and CDR2: SGHRS and YFSETQ. Trimming removed 0 bases from V and 4 bases from J; junction bases left unmatched: 6. The CDR3 nucleotides are TGCGCCAGCAGCTTGGTATACAGGGGTGGCACTGAAGCTTTCTTT. It specifies CASSLVYRGGTEAFF.

The chain recombines TRBV3-1 (or the pseudogene TRBV3-2) with TRBJ2-5; TRBD2 might be the D (6 bases). Germline values: CDR1 LGHDT, CDR2 YNNKEL (reference sequence). This CDR3 comprises 12 residues. The ends were cut back, 4 bases at V and 5 bases at J, with 8 bases in the middle. The CDR3 spells CASSPRGETQYF. The DNA of the CDR3 is TGTGCCAGCAGCCCACGGGGGGAGACCCAGTACTTC.

The chain carries TRBV19 and TRBJ1-2; TRBD1 matches at 10 bases. The V gene's germline CDR1 is LNHDA and CDR2 SQIVND (reference sequence). The CDR3 sequence is 14 residues long. After removal of 9 bases from V and 4 bases from J, the junction contained 8 bases not matched to a gene. The CDR3 DNA reads TGTGCCAGCTTCCCGCGGACAGGGGGCTATGGCTACACCTTC. It codes for CASFPRTGGYGYTF.

The chain joins TRBV28 to TRBJ1-5; TRBD1 matches at 8 bases. J lost 8 bases, V lost 3 bases, and 9 bases had no gene match. Germline V CDR1 and CDR2: MDHEN, SYDVKM. The CDR3 runs to 15 residues. CDR3 loop: CASSFQGQAWEPQHF. The CDR3 coding sequence is TGTGCCAGCAGTTTCCAGGGACAGGCCTGGGAGCCCCAGCATTTT.

CDR3 in DNA: TGTGCCAGCAGTTTCTTTCATATAGGACAGGCATCCTCCACTGAAGCTTTCTTT. As protein: CASSFFHIGQASSTEAFF. The chain carries TRBV28 and TRBJ1-1; 7 positions match TRBD1. This CDR3 spans 18 amino acids. J lost 4 bases, V lost 3 bases, and 17 bases had no gene match. CDR1 and CDR2 (germline): MDHEN, SYDVKM.

This chain connects TRBV7-3 to TRBJ1-6, with D perhaps TRBD1 (6 bases). With 5 bases removed from V and 4 bases from J, the gap between germline ends came to 12 bases. CDR1 is SGHTA and CDR2 is FQGTGA in the germline V gene. The CDR3 is 15 residues long. The CDR3 sequence is CASSPGQLYNSPLHF. DNA of the CDR3: TGTGCCAGCAGCCCGGGACAACTTTATAATTCACCCCTCCACTTT.

This clone has a single count. The genes are TRBV16 and TRBJ2-2; TRBD1 agrees at 12 bases. V trimming: 3 bases; J trimming: 7 bases; junction bases outside the gene matches: 6. CDR1 is KGHSY and CDR2 is FQNENV in the germline V gene. The CDR3 runs to 16 residues. The CDR3 nucleotides are TGTGCCAGCAGCCAGCCGGGACAGGGGGCTTTCGGGGAGCTGTTTTTT. Translating it yields CASSQPGQGAFGELFF.

V usage is TRBV18 and J usage is TRBJ1-4; tentative D call: TRBD1 (6 bases). Per germline, CDR1 KGHSH and CDR2 LQKENI. V was shortened by 2 bases and J by 3 bases, with 10 bases between the two germline ends. The CDR3 sequence is 15 residues long. As DNA, the CDR3 is TGTGCCAGCTCACCAGCGGGGGCCTCTAATGAAAAACTGTTTTTT. This translates into CASSPAGASNEKLFF.

V and J are TRBV2 and TRBJ2-7, with 11 positions matching TRBD2. V gave up 2 bases and J gave up 5 bases; unmatched junction bases: 5. Germline CDR1 reads SNHLY; CDR2 reads FYNNEI. This CDR3 has 15 residues. CDR3 sequence: CASSELSGRAHEQYF. DNA for the CDR3: TGTGCCAGCAGTGAACTTAGCGGGAGGGCCCACGAGCAGTACTTC.

CDR3 sequence: CASSVGQGTPEAFF. DNA for the CDR3: TGCGCCAGCAGCGTAGGACAGGGTACCCCTGAAGCTTTCTTT. The chain joins TRBV5-1 to TRBJ1-1; 8 nucleotides line up with TRBD1. Germline-derived CDR1 and CDR2 are SGHRS and YFSETQ. Trimming took 4 bases from V and 6 from J; bases not matched to a gene: 8. The CDR3 has 14 amino acids.

The V and J genes are TRBV9 and TRBJ1-5; D not resolved. This CDR3 contains 15 residues. Germline CDR1 SGDLS, CDR2 YYNGEE. Trimming pared 1 base from V and 4 bases from J, leaving 12 bases between. CDR3 amino acids: CASSVSGWPNQPQHF. The CDR3 region has the DNA TGTGCCAGCAGCGTATCAGGCTGGCCTAATCAGCCCCAGCATTTT.

In DNA, the CDR3 is TGTGCCAGCAGATCAAACAGGGTTTCTAATTCACCCCTCCACTTT. This encodes CASRSNRVSNSPLHF. J is TRBJ1-6 and V is TRBV28; TRBD1 might be the D (6 bases). The CDR3 has 15 amino acids. The germline V gene encodes CDR1 MDHEN and CDR2 SYDVKM. The V gene lost 6 bases and the J gene lost 6 bases, with 15 bases spanning the gap.

In this sample, this clone turned up once. This chain joins TRBV3-1 (or the pseudogene TRBV3-2) and TRBJ2-1; 12 nucleotides match TRBD2. The CDR3 has 16 amino acids. With 3 bases clipped from V and 4 bases from J, the junction kept 4 bases outside the gene matches. In germline, CDR1 is LGHDT, CDR2 YNNKEL (reference sequence). The CDR3 sequence: CASSHPGLAGYNEQFF. CDR3 DNA sequence: TGTGCCAGCAGCCATCCCGGACTAGCGGGATACAATGAGCAGTTCTTC.

The CDR3 here is CASSPGGRSPLHF. CDR3 nucleotides: TGTGCCAGCAGCCCTGGCGGGAGGTCACCCCTCCACTTT. The genes are TRBV7-2 and TRBJ1-6; unclear D gene. Germline CDR1 and CDR2: SGHTA and FQGNSA. CDR3 length equals 13 residues. V was shortened by 5 bases and J by 10 bases, with 12 bases between the two germline ends.

The CDR3 loop is CASSYEGAWNSPLHF. The DNA for the CDR3 is TGTGCCAGCAGTTACGAGGGGGCTTGGAATTCACCCCTCCACTTT. This chain joins TRBV6-5 and TRBJ1-6, with 7 nucleotides matching TRBD1. The CDR3 is made up of 15 amino acids. Germline V CDR1 and CDR2: MNHEY, SVGAGI. V lost 2 bases to trimming and J lost 7 bases; unmatched junction nucleotides: 5.

The CDR3 DNA is TGTGCCAGCAGTCCCCAGAGACAGGGGTTCTATGGCTACACCTTC. Translating gives CASSPQRQGFYGYTF. The rearrangement uses TRBV28 and TRBJ1-2, with 8 bases that match TRBD1. Losses at the gene ends were 5 bases for V and 4 bases for J; bases not matched to a gene: 9. Looked up from germline, CDR1 is MDHEN and CDR2 is SYDVKM. CDR3 length equals 15 residues.

The sample holds a few counts of this clone. The chain has TRBV29-1 and TRBJ2-7, with D perhaps matching TRBD1 (7 bases). This CDR3 spans 15 amino acids. The germline V gene has CDR1 SQVTM and CDR2 ANQGSEA. The germline V and J ends were trimmed by 3 bases and 2 bases, with 17 bases remaining between them. CDR3 coding DNA: TGCAGCGTTGATTTGTTTGGCAGGGGGGCCTACGAGCAGTACTTC. Translating gives CSVDLFGRGAYEQYF.

The CDR3 sequence is CASSAGQGVGYEQYF. The DNA of the CDR3 is TGTGCCAGCAGCGCGGGACAGGGGGTGGGCTACGAGCAGTACTTC. The rearrangement uses TRBV9 and TRBJ2-7; 11 positions agree with TRBD1. V was clipped by 3 bases and J by 3 bases; unmatched bases: 5. CDR1 is SGDLS, CDR2 YYNGEE, per germline. The CDR3 has 15 amino acids.

In DNA form, the CDR3 reads TGTGCCAGCAGTGATACGGGGGGTGGGGAAAAACTGTTTTTT. This encodes CASSDTGGGEKLFF. This chain joins TRBV6-1 and TRBJ1-4; perhaps TRBD1 as D (5 bases). Germline CDR1 is MNHNS and CDR2 is SASEGT. This CDR3 comprises 14 residues. With 3 bases removed from V and 8 bases from J, the gap between germline ends came to 13 bases.

J is TRBJ2-7 and V is TRBV10-3; D is possibly TRBD2 (5 bases). Germline V gives CDR1 ENHRY, CDR2 SYGVKD. This CDR3 is 13 amino acids long. Deletions cut 9 bases from V and 0 bases from J, with 12 bases between. The CDR3 region is CAIGSSDSYEQYF. CDR3 nucleotide sequence: TGTGCCATAGGGAGTTCGGACTCCTACGAGCAGTACTTC.

The rearrangement joins TRBV15 to TRBJ2-2; D uncertain. V dropped 0 bases and J dropped 7 bases, with 12 bases sitting between them. Germline-derived CDR1 and CDR2 are LNHNV and YYDKDF (reference sequence). This CDR3 contains 15 residues. Written as DNA, the CDR3 is TGTGCCACCAGCAGAGAGGATAGCTTGAGCGGGGAGCTGTTTTTT. Its protein is CATSREDSLSGELFF.

This chain joins TRBV28 and TRBJ1-5, with 9 bases lining up with TRBD1. Germline loops: CDR1 MDHEN, CDR2 SYDVKM. After removal of 6 bases from V and 3 bases from J, the junction contained 9 bases not matched to a gene. This CDR3 comprises 16 residues. CDR3 sequence reads: CASRPTGGSPNQPQHF. Written as DNA, the CDR3 is TGTGCCAGCAGGCCGACAGGGGGGAGTCCCAATCAGCCCCAGCATTTT.